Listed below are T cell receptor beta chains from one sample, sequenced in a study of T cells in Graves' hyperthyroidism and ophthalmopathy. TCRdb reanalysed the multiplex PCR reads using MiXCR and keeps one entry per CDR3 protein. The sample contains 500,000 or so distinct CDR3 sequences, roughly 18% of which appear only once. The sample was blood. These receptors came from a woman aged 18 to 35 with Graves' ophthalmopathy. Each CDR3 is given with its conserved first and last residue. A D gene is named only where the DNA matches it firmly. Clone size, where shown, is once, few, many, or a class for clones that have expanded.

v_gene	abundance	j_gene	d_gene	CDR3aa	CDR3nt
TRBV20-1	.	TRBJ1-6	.	CSARGYQGKDSPLHF	TGCAGTGCTAGGGGGTATCAGGGGAAGGATTCACCCCTCCACTTT
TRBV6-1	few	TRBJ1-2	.	CASSEALGGFLGYGYTF	TGTGCCAGCAGTGAAGCGTTGGGAGGGTTCCTCGGCTATGGCTACACCTTC
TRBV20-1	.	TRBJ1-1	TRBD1	CSASKGATEAFF	TGCAGTGCTAGTAAGGGGGCGACTGAAGCTTTCTTT
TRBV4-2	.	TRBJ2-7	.	CASSHSDSYEQYF	TGTGCCAGCAGCCACTCGGACAGCTACGAGCAGTACTTC
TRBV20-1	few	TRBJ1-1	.	CSALSGGRNTEAFF	TGCAGTGCTCTTTCGGGGGGAAGGAACACTGAAGCTTTCTTT
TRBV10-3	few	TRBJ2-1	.	CAISEVPPSALDYNEQFF	TGTGCCATCAGTGAGGTCCCTCCATCCGCCTTGGACTACAATGAGCAGTTCTTC
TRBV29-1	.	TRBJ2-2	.	CSVYTGRGTGELFF	TGCAGCGTGTACACAGGGCGGGGGACCGGGGAGCTGTTTTTT
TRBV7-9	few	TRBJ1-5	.	CASSFGGLGQPQHF	TGTGCCAGCAGCTTTGGGGGATTGGGACAGCCCCAGCATTTT
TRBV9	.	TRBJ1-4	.	CASSANLGAGLNEKLFF	TGTGCCAGCAGCGCGAATTTGGGGGCAGGGCTGAATGAAAAACTGTTTTTT
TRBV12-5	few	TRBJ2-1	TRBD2	CASGLGGGAGVGNGQFF	TGTGCTAGTGGTCTCGGGGGTGGAGCGGGAGTAGGCAATGGGCAGTTCTTC
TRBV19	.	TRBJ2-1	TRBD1	CASSFRPGQGINEQFF	TGTGCCAGTAGTTTCCGACCGGGACAGGGAATCAATGAGCAGTTCTTC
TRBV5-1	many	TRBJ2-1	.	CASSLEVGGFNNNEQFF	TGCGCCAGCAGCTTGGAAGTAGGCGGATTTAACAACAATGAGCAGTTCTTC
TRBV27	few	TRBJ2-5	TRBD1	CASGPRDRGRETQYF	TGTGCCAGCGGCCCCCGGGACAGGGGACGGGAGACCCAGTACTTC
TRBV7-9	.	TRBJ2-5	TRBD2	CASSGTSGGNQETQYF	TGTGCCAGCAGCGGGACTAGCGGGGGGAACCAAGAGACCCAGTACTTC
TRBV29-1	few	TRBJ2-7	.	CSVEGQGTSYEQYF	TGCAGCGTTGAAGGCCAGGGCACCTCCTACGAGCAGTACTTC
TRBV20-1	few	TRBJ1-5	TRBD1	CSANRGLDQPQHF	TGCAGTGCTAACAGGGGTTTGGATCAGCCCCAGCATTTT
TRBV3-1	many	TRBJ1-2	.	CASSQDFALYGYTF	TGTGCCAGCAGCCAAGATTTCGCACTTTATGGCTACACCTTC
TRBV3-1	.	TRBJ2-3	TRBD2	CASRGWASGSRDTQYF	TGTGCCAGCAGAGGTTGGGCTAGCGGGAGCAGAGATACGCAGTATTTT
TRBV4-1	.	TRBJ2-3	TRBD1	CASSQDVRGLEDTQYF	TGCGCCAGCAGCCAAGATGTCAGGGGGCTGGAAGATACGCAGTATTTT
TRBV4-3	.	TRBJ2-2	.	CASSQDGAGNTGELFF	TGCGCCAGCAGCCAAGACGGGGCGGGAAACACCGGGGAGCTGTTTTTT
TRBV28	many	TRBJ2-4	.	CASSSLGARAKNIQYF	TGTGCCAGCAGTTCCCTGGGGGCTCGGGCCAAAAACATTCAGTACTTC
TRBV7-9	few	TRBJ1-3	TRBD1	CASSPSRDRDSGNTIYF	TGTGCCAGCAGCCCTAGCCGGGACAGGGACTCTGGAAACACCATATATTTT
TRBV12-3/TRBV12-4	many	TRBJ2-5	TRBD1	CASRSGGQETQYF	TGTGCCAGCAGGTCAGGGGGACAAGAGACCCAGTACTTC
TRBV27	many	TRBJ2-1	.	CASSFWGGPYNEQFF	TGTGCCAGCAGTTTTTGGGGGGGCCCCTACAATGAGCAGTTCTTC
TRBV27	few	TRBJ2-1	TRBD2	CASSPYLGRGGLEEQFF	TGTGCCAGCAGTCCCTACTTGGGGCGGGGGGGATTGGAAGAGCAGTTCTTC
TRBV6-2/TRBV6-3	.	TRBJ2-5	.	CASSRGTKISETQYF	TGTGCCAGCAGCCGTGGGACAAAAATATCGGAGACCCAGTACTTC
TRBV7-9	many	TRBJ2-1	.	CASSLMSANEQFF	TGTGCCAGCAGCTTAATGTCTGCAAATGAGCAGTTCTTC
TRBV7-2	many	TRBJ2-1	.	CASSLVAWGSYNEQFF	TGTGCCAGCAGCTTAGTAGCGTGGGGCTCCTACAATGAGCAGTTCTTC
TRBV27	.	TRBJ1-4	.	CASSLYRGGARDEKLFF	TGTGCCAGCAGTTTATATAGGGGGGGAGCGCGGGATGAAAAACTGTTTTTT
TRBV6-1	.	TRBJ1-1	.	CASSDRGQNTEAFF	TGTGCCAGCAGTGACCGAGGGCAGAACACTGAAGCTTTCTTT
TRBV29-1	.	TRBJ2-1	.	CSVELGYNEQFF	TGCAGCGTTGAATTGGGATACAATGAGCAGTTCTTC
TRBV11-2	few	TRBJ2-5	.	CASSFGGTGAETQYF	TGTGCCAGCAGCTTTGGGGGAACAGGTGCGGAGACCCAGTACTTC
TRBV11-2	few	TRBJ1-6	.	CASSRSDSNSPLHF	TGTGCCAGCAGCCGGTCGGACAGTAATTCACCCCTCCACTTT
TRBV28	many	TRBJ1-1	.	CASSLGGSDTEAFF	TGTGCCAGCAGTTTGGGGGGCAGCGACACTGAAGCTTTCTTT
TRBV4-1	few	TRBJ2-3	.	CASRGAGDTQYF	TGCGCCAGCAGGGGGGCGGGAGATACGCAGTATTTT
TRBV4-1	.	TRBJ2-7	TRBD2	CASSQVAGTSGPSSYEQYF	TGCGCCAGCAGCCAAGTCGCCGGGACTAGCGGGCCGAGTTCCTACGAGCAGTACTTC
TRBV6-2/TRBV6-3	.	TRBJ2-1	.	CASSYVRSSYNEQFF	TGTGCCAGCAGTTACGTCCGTAGCTCCTACAATGAGCAGTTCTTC
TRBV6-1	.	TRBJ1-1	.	CAAWAGNTEAFF	TGTGCCGCATGGGCGGGGAACACTGAAGCTTTCTTT
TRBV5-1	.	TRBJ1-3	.	CASSADGSSGNTIYF	TGCGCCAGCAGCGCGGACGGAAGCTCTGGAAACACCATATATTTT
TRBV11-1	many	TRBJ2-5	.	CASSSADLRQETQYF	TGTGCCAGCAGCTCCGCCGACCTACGACAAGAGACCCAGTACTTC